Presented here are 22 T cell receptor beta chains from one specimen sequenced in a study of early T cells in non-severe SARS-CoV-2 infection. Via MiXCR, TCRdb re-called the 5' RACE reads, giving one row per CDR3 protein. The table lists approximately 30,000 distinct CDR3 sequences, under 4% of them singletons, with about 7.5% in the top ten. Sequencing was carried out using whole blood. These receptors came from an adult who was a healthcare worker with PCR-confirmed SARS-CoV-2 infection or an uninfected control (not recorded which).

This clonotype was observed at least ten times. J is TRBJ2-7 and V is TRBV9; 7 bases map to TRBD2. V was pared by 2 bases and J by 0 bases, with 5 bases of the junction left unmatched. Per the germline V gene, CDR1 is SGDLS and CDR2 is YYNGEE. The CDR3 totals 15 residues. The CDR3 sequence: CASSVSGGSSYEQYF. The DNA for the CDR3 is TGTGCCAGCAGCGTTTCTGGCGGGAGCTCCTACGAGCAGTACTTC.

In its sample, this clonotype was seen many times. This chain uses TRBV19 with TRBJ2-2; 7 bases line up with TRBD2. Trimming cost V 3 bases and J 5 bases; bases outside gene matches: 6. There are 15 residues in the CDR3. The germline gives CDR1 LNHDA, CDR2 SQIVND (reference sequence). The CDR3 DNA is TGTGCCAGTAGTATGGAGCCTAGCGGTACCGGGGAGCTGTTTTTT. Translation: CASSMEPSGTGELFF.

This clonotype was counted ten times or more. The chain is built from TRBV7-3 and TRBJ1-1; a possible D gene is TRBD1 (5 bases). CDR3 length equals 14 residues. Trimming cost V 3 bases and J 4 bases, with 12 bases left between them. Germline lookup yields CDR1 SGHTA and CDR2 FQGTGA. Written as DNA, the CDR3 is TGTGCCAGCAGCTTGGGTAGGGGAAGCACTGAAGCTTTCTTT. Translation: CASSLGRGSTEAFF.

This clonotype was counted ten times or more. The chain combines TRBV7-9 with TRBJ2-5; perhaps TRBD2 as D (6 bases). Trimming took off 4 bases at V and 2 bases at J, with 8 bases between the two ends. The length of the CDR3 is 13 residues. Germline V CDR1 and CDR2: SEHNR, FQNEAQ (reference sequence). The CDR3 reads CASSSAGQETQYF. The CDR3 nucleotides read TGTGCCAGCAGCTCGGCGGGACAAGAGACCCAGTACTTC.

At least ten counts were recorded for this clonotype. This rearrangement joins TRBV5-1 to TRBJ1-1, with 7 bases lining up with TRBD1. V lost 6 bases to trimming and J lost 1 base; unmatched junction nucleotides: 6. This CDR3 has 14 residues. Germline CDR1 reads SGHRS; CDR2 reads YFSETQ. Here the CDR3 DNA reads TGCGCCAGCACGACAGGGAGTCCGAACACTGAAGCTTTCTTT. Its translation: CASTTGSPNTEAFF.

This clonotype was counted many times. CDR3 sequence reads: CASRGVGGTYEQYF. The CDR3 region has the DNA TGTGCCAGCAGAGGCGTCGGTGGAACCTACGAGCAGTACTTC. This chain joins TRBV16 and TRBJ2-7, with unresolved D. V was pared by 6 bases and J by 2 bases, with 14 bases between. This CDR3 region has 14 residues. In germline, CDR1 is KGHSY, CDR2 FQNENV.

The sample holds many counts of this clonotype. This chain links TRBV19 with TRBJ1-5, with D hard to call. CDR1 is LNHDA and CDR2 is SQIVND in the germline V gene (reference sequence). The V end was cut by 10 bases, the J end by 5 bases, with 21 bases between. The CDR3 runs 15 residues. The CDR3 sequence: CATSLLASPDQPQHF. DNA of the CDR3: TGTGCCACCAGTCTTTTAGCCAGTCCCGATCAGCCCCAGCATTTT.

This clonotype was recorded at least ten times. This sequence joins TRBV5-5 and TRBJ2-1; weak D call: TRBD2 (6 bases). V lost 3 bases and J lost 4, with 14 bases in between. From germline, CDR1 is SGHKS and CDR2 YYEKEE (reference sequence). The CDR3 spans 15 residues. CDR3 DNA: TGTGCCAGCAGCTATCGACTAGAAACTTACAATGAGCAGTTCTTC. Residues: CASSYRLETYNEQFF.

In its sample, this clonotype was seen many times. In DNA form, the CDR3 reads TGTGCCAGCAGTTATATAACGTGGCAGCTCTCTGAAGCTTTCTTT. Protein: CASSYITWQLSEAFF. V is TRBV12-3 or TRBV12-4 and J is TRBJ1-1; D unresolved. This CDR3 has 15 amino acids. Trimming took off 4 bases at V and 6 bases at J, with 18 bases between the two ends.

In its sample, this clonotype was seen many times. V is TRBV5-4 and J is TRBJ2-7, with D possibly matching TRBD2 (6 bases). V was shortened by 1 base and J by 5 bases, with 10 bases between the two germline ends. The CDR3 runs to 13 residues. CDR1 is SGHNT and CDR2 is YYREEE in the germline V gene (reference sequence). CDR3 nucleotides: TGTGCCAGCAGCTTGCCCCCGGGGGACGAGCAGTACTTC. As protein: CASSLPPGDEQYF.

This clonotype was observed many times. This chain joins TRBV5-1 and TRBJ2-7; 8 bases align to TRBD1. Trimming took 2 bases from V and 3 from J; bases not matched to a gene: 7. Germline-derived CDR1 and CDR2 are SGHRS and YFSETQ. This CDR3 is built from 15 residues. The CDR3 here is CASSFISGQVYEQYF. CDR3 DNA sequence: TGCGCCAGCAGCTTCATATCGGGACAGGTCTACGAGCAGTACTTC.

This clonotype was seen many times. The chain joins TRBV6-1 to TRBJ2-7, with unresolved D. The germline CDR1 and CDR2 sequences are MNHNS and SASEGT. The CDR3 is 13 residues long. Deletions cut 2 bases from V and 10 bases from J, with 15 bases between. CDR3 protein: CASSETSDAYQYF. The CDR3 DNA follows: TGTGCCAGCAGTGAAACCTCTGATGCCTACCAGTACTTC.

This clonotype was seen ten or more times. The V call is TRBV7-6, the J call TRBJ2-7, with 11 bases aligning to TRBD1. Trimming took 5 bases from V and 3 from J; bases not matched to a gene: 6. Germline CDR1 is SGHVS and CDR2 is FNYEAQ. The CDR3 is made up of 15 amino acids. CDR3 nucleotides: TGTGCCAGCAGCCCACGGACAGGGGGCGTCTACGAGCAGTACTTC. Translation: CASSPRTGGVYEQYF.

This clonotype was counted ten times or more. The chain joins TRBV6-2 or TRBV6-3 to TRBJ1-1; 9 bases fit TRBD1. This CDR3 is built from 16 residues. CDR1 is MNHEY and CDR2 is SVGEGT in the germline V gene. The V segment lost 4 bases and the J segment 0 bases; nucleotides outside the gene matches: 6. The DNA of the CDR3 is TGTGCCAGCAGTTCCTTACAGGGGGCAATGAACACTGAAGCTTTCTTT. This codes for CASSSLQGAMNTEAFF.

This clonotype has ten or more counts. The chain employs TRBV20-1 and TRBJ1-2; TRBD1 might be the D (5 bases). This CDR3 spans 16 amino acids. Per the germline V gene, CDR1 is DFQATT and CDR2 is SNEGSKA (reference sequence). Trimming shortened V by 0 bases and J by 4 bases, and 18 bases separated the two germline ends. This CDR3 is CSARDPGGGSSYGYTF. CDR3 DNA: TGCAGTGCTAGAGATCCCGGGGGAGGGTCAAGCTATGGCTACACCTTC.

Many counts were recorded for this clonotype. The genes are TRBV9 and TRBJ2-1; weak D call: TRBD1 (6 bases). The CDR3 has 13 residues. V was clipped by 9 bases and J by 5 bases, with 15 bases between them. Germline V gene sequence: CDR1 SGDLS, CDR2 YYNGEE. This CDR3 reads CATNREGDNEQFF. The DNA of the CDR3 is TGTGCCACCAACAGGGAAGGGGACAATGAGCAGTTCTTC.

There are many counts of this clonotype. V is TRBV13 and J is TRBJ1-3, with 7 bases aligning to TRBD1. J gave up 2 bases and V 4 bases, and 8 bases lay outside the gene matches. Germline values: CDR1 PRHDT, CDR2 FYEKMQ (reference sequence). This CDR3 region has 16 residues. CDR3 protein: CASSSLQGTTGNTIYF. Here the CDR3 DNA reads TGTGCCAGCAGCTCTCTACAGGGGACCACTGGAAACACCATATATTTT.

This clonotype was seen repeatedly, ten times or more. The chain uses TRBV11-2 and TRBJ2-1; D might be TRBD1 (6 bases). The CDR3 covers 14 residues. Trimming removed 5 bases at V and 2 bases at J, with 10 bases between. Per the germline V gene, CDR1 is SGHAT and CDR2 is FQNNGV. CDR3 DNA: TGTGCCAGCAGCGTGGGGGCGCCCTACAATGAGCAGTTCTTC. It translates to CASSVGAPYNEQFF.

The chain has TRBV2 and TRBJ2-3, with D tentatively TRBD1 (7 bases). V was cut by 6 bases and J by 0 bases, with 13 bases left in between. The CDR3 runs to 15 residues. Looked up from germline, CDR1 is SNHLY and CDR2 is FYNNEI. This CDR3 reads CASREGQLSTDTQYF. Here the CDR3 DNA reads TGTGCCAGCAGGGAGGGACAGCTAAGCACAGATACGCAGTATTTT.

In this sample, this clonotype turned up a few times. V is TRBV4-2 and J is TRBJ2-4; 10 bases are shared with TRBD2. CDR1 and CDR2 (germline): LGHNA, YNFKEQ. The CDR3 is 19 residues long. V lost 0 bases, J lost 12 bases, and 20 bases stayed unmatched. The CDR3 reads CASSQDGNSGRSPEENQYF. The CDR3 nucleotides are TGTGCCAGCAGCCAAGACGGTAATAGCGGGAGGTCTCCCGAGGAGAATCAGTACTTC.

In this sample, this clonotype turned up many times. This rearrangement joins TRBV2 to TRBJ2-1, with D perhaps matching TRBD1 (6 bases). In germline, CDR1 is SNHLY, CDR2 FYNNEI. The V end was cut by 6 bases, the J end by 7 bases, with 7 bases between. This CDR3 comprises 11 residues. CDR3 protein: CASRQGNEQFF. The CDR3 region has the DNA TGTGCCAGCAGACAGGGTAATGAGCAGTTCTTC.

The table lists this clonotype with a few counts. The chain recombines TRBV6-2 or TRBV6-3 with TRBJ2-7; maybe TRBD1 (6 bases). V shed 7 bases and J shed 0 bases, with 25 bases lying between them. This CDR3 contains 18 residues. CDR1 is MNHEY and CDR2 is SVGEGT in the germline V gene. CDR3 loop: CASTPPMGDRSISYEQYF. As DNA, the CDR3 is TGTGCCAGCACCCCACCCATGGGCGACAGGTCCATCTCCTACGAGCAGTACTTC.